This TCR beta chain comes out of a study of radiotherapy plus CTLA-4 blockade in lung cancer. Study in general: An objective response was seen in roughly a sixth of patients, and disease control in around 33%.

The assay was immunoSEQ multiplex PCR, and TCRdb's table has in-frame clones only and misses some. The data contain about 38,000 clones, just over 85% of them seen just once; the ten biggest clones take up about 20%. The CDR3 has 15 amino acids. Per germline, CDR1 SGHRS and CDR2 YFSETQ. The ends were cut back, 1 base at V and 2 bases at J, with 12 bases in the middle. The starting material was peripheral blood, obtained from a patient treated with radiotherapy plus ipilimumab. The receptor comes from a human donor with non-small cell lung cancer whose response to radiotherapy plus ipilimumab could not be evaluated. The chain links TRBV5-1 to TRBJ2-5, with a possible D match to TRBD1 (5 bases). The CDR3 is CASSLRLGDQETQYF. In nucleotides, the CDR3 is TGCGCCAGCAGCTTGCGATTAGGGGATCAAGAGACCCAGTACTTC. The full variable domain, in which reference TRBV5-1 and TRBJ2-5 provide the parts outside the CDR3, is KAGVTQTPRYLIKTRGQQVTLSCSPISGHRSVSWYQQTPGQGLQFLFEYFSETQRNKGNFPGRFSGRQFSNSRSEMNVSTLELGDSALYLCASSLRLGDQETQYFGPGTRLLVL.